This T cell receptor (beta chain) was captured by sequencing in a study of blood T cell repertoires in COVID-19. Losses at the gene ends were 4 bases for V and 1 base for J; bases not matched to a gene: 6. Germline CDR1 is MNHEY and CDR2 is SMNVEV (reference sequence). The CDR3 contains 15 residues. In the original analysis: Nucleated cell counts were estimated from reference gene primer amplification. Assay used: immunoSEQ multiplex PCR; TCRdb lists only in-frame clones, some missing. V, J and clone size are taken as reported in that table, and D and trimming were inferred from the DNA itself. Among about 140,000 clones, roughly 89% were seen once, and the ten largest hold about 8.1%.

Sequenced material: peripheral blood. The receptor's source is a young man with COVID-19, enrolled during active disease. The rearrangement links TRBV27 to TRBJ1-2; 7 bases fit TRBD1. CDR3 coding DNA: TGTGCCAGCAGTTACAGGGGCCCTCTTAACTATGGCTACACCTTC. This gives the protein CASSYRGPLNYGYTF.